This entry concerns a single TCR beta chain. Its binding antigen is unknown. The record has no base qualities; no much larger clone is one base away. This specimen comes from a study of beta chain features in type 1 diabetes (dated by TCRdb to between 2018 and 2020). Regarding the research as a whole: Mean age, gender distribution, total cell number and subset yield were not different between patients and healthy donors. In the study, TCRB repertoires of sorted circulating CD4+ T cell subsets from recently diagnosed type 1 diabetes patients were compared with those of matched healthy donors. A total of some 100,000,000 sorted cells were examined across all samples, and the number of cells per subset was strongly correlated with RNA yield. Regulatory and stem cell-like memory subsets were isolated from only 8 patients and about 8 healthy donors, whereas naive and central memory subsets came from all 30 or so donors. What the study reported, not specific to this receptor: Shorter templates might be favored by PCR, yet because patient and control samples were amplified and corrected together, any such skew would affect both groups equally. A moderate but significant shortening of TCRB CDR3 length was observed in type 1 diabetes patients in all four CD4+ subsets. Sequencing cDNA rather than genomic DNA could over-represent highly expressing activated cells, although activation and CD3 levels did not differ between groups. Fewer insertions and more nucleotide deletions at VDJ recombination sites were observed in patients with type 1 diabetes, implying thymic rearrangement abnormalities. Naive, central memory and regulatory TCRB repertoires appeared to be more similar among patients than among healthy donors. Only small numbers of individuals were included in the HLA sub-analyses, which left unresolved whether HLA type had any influence on TCRB rearrangement.

Each donor gave one peripheral blood draw, averaging roughly 100 mL, which was collected into heparinised tubes. Naive, central memory, regulatory and stem cell-like memory CD4+ T cells were sorted on a BD FACSAria II using a panel including CD45RO, CCR7, CD25, CD127, CD95 and CD27. Purity was above 98% for every sorted population. PBMCs were isolated immediately by Lymphoprep density gradient centrifugation and stained directly without culture. To minimize batch effects, samples were stained and sorted in pairs, one healthy donor with one patient per experiment. The High Capacity cDNA Reverse Transcription Kit was used to reverse transcribe all of the isolated RNA, meaning that expressed TCRB transcripts were what got sequenced. Deep immunoSEQ sequencing was performed on naive, central memory and regulatory T cell samples, with an average of roughly 3.5 million total reads per sample. After sorted cells were lysed in RLT buffer, RNA was extracted with DNase-treated RNeasy Micro or Mini kits, with the choice depending on cell number. To prevent cross-contamination, every cell subset was processed on its own, while patient and healthy donor samples were processed together. The immunoSEQ multiplex PCR was used to amplify TCRB sequences from cDNA, yielding 87-bp fragments that span the CDR3 region. Amplicons were sequenced on the Illumina HiSeq platform. Per the original workflow: PCR bias was corrected computationally using synthetic template baselines, and reads within Hamming distance 2 were collapsed, with unmergeable singletons discarded. Reads were aligned to IMGT to assign V, D and J genes, CDR3 length, and insertions or deletions at six rearrangement sites. Clonotype counts were normalized to sorted cell number within each subset before computing true diversity and Gini coefficients with the tcR R package. The overlap coefficient, calculated on TCRB nucleotide sequences, was used to measure repertoire sharing. As a proxy for the pre-selection repertoire, out-of-frame TCRB sequences from naive cells were analyzed. The clones in this table, taken by TCRdb from immuneACCESS, are in-frame only. Not every clone is retained; where verified, under half of the shortfall comes from an unresolved V gene, and the cause of the rest is unknown. V and J calls and clone size are copied from that table; D and trimming were computed from the DNA. For this sample there are about 710,000 clones; over 11% appear just once. Of the sample, 0.035% to 0.045% is held by the ten largest clones.

Sequencing used naive CD4+ T cells from blood. The label giving this sample's cell subset or site can be read as: true naive CD4+ T cells. This clonotype was obtained from a man younger than 35 with type 1 diabetes.

Read as DNA, the sequence is TGTGCCTGGACAGGGGGCTTTGGATCACCCCTCCACTTT. It is translated as CAWTGGFGSPLHF. Recombination connected TRBV30 to TRBJ1-6; 8 middle bases align to TRBD1. V ends up 4 bases short and J 10 bases short, with an unmatched junction base count of 6. CDR1 and CDR2 are drawn from the germline V gene (reference sequence): GTSNPN, SVGIG. The CDR3, from cysteine to phenylalanine, totals 13 residues. Only CDR3 DNA remains: 39 bases, in frame from the first base.